The present T cell receptor beta chain was sequenced within a study of T cell responses to AZD1222 COVID-19 vaccine. Study-wide results and limits: Nearly half of spike-specific TCRs reportedly go after variant regions that carry no mutations. Females made up more of the donors, who were largely white British, and clonal diversity may have come out too low. CD4 TCRs linked to vaccination spanned spike, dominating at 160-218 and 743-854.

In regard to this clone: Its target is not known.

Using immunoSEQ multiplex PCR, the repertoire was profiled, and TCRdb retains in-frame clones only, with some absent. The sample includes 55,000 to 80,000 clones, roughly nine tenths of them seen just once. The receptor's source is an adult who received the AZD1222 COVID-19 vaccine. The sequenced sample was peripheral blood, obtained 28 days after the second AZD1222 dose.

The CDR3 nucleotides are TGCGCCAGCAGCTTGGAACTACGGAGAAATTCACCCCTCCACTTT. Translation: CASSLELRRNSPLHF. The rearrangement links TRBV5-1 to TRBJ1-6, with D hard to call. The germline V gene has CDR1 SGHRS and CDR2 YFSETQ. This CDR3 has 15 residues. The V and J ends lost 0 bases and 7 bases respectively, with 11 bases between them.